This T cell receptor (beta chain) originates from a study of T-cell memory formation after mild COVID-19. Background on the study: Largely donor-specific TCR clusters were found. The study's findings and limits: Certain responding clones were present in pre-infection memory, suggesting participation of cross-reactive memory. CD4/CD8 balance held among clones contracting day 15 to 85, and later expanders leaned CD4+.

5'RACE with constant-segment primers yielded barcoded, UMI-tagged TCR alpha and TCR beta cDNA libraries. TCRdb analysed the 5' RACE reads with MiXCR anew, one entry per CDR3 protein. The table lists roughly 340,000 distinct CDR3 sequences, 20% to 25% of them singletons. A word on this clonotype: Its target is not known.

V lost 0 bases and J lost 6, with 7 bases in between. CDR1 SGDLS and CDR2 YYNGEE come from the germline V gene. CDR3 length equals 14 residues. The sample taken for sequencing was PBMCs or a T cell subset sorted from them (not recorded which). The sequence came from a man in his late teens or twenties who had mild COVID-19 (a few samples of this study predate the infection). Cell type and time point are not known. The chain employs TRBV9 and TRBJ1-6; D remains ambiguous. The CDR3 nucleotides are TGTGCCAGCAGCGTAGGGGATCGTAATTCACCCCTCCACTTT. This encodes CASSVGDRNSPLHF.